This T cell receptor (beta chain) was identified in a study of beta chain features in type 1 diabetes. By way of CD45RO/CCR7/CD25/CD127/CD95/CD27, the CD4+ regulatory, stem cell-like memory, central memory and naive cells were sorted. A word on this clone: Its cognate antigen is unknown.

Sequencing targeted expressed TCRB transcripts, as all isolated RNA had been reverse transcribed. The repertoire was sequenced with immunoSEQ multiplex PCR; TCRdb's copy has only in-frame clones and lacks some. Of some 900,000 clones listed, about a sixth are singletons. Trimming took 6 bases from V and 8 from J; bases not matched to a gene: 11. The CDR3 has 14 amino acids. Germline V gene lookup returns CDR1 MNHEY and CDR2 SVGAGI. The study's findings and limits: Since sequencing was performed on cDNA, cells with high TCR expression could be over-represented.

The rearrangement links TRBV6-5 to TRBJ1-1; 8 bases match TRBD1. The source is a woman aged 18-29 years in good health. Material for sequencing was naive CD4+ T cells from blood. CDR3 in amino acids: CASSTGTGRKEAFF. The DNA of the CDR3 is TGTGCCAGCAGCACCGGGACAGGTCGAAAGGAAGCTTTCTTT.